The 26 T cell receptor beta chains given below trace back to one sample, sequenced in a study of T cells expressing NK-cell markers. After re-calling the 5' RACE reads, TCRdb lists one entry per CDR3 protein, DNA absent. This sample's clone table lists 6,000 to 7,500 distinct CDR3 sequences. The sample was blood T cells: a sorted CD56 or NKG2C T cell subset, CD4+ or CD8+ T cells, or bulk PBMC T cells (not recorded which). Receptors were obtained from a man between 18 and 69 years old in good health.

V is TRBV5-1 and J is TRBJ2-3; the TCRdb D gene call, TRBD2, has no DNA to confirm it. Germline V gives CDR1 SGHRS, CDR2 YFSETQ. This CDR3 has 17 amino acids. The CDR3 loop is CASSSGGLAGATDTQYF.

This sequence joins TRBV29-1 and TRBJ2-7; TCRdb calls TRBD1, which cannot be checked without DNA. The CDR3 covers 16 residues. In germline, CDR1 is SQVTM, CDR2 ANQGSEA. This chain's CDR3 is CSVEGSPDRDVYEQYF.

The chain links TRBV20-1 to TRBJ2-7; there is no DNA to check the TCRdb D call of TRBD2. CDR1 and CDR2 (germline): DFQATT, SNEGSKA (reference sequence). This CDR3 comprises 14 residues. CDR3 region: CSADLSGGTYEQYF.

The rearrangement uses TRBV6-1 and TRBJ2-7; the D call from TCRdb, TRBD1, cannot be confirmed without DNA. The germline V gene encodes CDR1 MNHNS and CDR2 SASEGT. The CDR3 loop spans 15 amino acids. The CDR3 spells CASSEQQGSSYEQYF.

The CDR3 loop is CASSPSGSEQYF. The V gene is TRBV7-2, the J gene TRBJ2-7; TCRdb reports TRBD2, a call that lacks DNA to check it against. CDR1 is SGHTA, CDR2 FQGNSA, per germline. The CDR3 loop spans 12 amino acids.

The rearrangement links TRBV7-2 to TRBJ2-7; checking the TCRdb D call of TRBD1 is not possible without DNA. Germline values: CDR1 SGHTA, CDR2 FQGNSA. This CDR3 is built from 14 residues. This CDR3 is CASSPGHSSYEQYF.

The V call is TRBV6-1, the J call TRBJ1-6; TCRdb reports TRBD1, a call that lacks DNA to check it against. The CDR3 is 14 residues long. Germline V gene data show CDR1 as MNHNS and CDR2 as SASEGT. The CDR3 sequence: CASSFEQGYSPLHF.

The gene calls are TRBV14 and TRBJ2-5. The germline V gene has CDR1 SGHDN and CDR2 FVKESK. The CDR3 covers 14 residues. CDR3 sequence reads: CASSPVGKWETQYF.

The V and J genes are TRBV6-4 and TRBJ2-1; TCRdb designates TRBD1, a call that cannot be tested without DNA. CDR1 MRHNA and CDR2 SNTAGT come from the germline V gene. The CDR3 covers 16 residues. CDR3 sequence: CASSDNPGQGAVEQFF.

The chain combines TRBV2 with TRBJ2-7; TCRdb's D call, TRBD2, is unchecked because there is no DNA. The CDR3 runs to 12 residues. CDR1 SNHLY and CDR2 FYNNEI come from the germline V gene. CDR3 sequence reads: CASQGLSYEQYF.

The V call is TRBV19, the J call TRBJ2-7; the D call from TCRdb, TRBD1, cannot be confirmed without DNA. Germline values: CDR1 LNHDA, CDR2 SQIVND (reference sequence). The CDR3 loop spans 12 amino acids. This chain's CDR3 is CASIRGGHEQYF.

This chain uses TRBV20-1 with TRBJ2-5; with no DNA, the TCRdb D assignment of TRBD1 cannot be verified. Germline V lookup: CDR1 DFQATT, CDR2 SNEGSKA (reference sequence). The CDR3 has 14 residues. CDR3: CSARGYRDKETQYF.

The chain links TRBV7-2 to TRBJ2-3; TCRdb's D call, TRBD1, is unchecked because there is no DNA. Germline values: CDR1 SGHTA, CDR2 FQGNSA. This CDR3 region has 15 residues. This chain's CDR3 is CASSLGTGHTDTQYF.

This clonotype is classed as medium-sized (0.01 to 0.1%) by frequency. The chain has TRBV15 and TRBJ2-3. The CDR3 has 13 amino acids. Germline values: CDR1 LNHNV, CDR2 YYDKDF (reference sequence). The CDR3: CATSRAVTDTQYF.

The V and J genes are TRBV4-2 and TRBJ2-7; TCRdb gives TRBD1 as the D gene, but with no DNA this cannot be confirmed. Germline CDR1 reads LGHNA; CDR2 reads YNFKEQ. The CDR3 sequence is 17 residues long. The CDR3 sequence: CASSQPPRGGGNGEQYF.

V gene TRBV6-4 combines with J gene TRBJ2-1; with no DNA, the TCRdb D assignment of TRBD1 cannot be verified. There are 15 residues in the CDR3. Germline CDR1 is MRHNA and CDR2 is SNTAGT. The CDR3 loop is CATGKGVGGHNEQFF.

The gene calls are TRBV4-2 and TRBJ2-4; TCRdb returns TRBD2, unconfirmable since there is no DNA. Germline CDR1 is LGHNA and CDR2 is YNFKEQ. The CDR3 runs to 16 residues. CDR3 protein: CASSQDWEGAKNIQYF.

The CDR3 loop is CASSKDRGDTQYF. The rearrangement uses TRBV5-8 and TRBJ2-3; TCRdb returns TRBD1, unconfirmable since there is no DNA. Germline V gene lookup returns CDR1 SGHTS and CDR2 YDEGEE. The CDR3 sequence is 13 residues long.

J is TRBJ2-3 and V is TRBV6-1; TCRdb selects TRBD1, and the lack of DNA leaves this call unchecked. Looked up from germline, CDR1 is MNHNS and CDR2 is SASEGT. The CDR3 spans 15 residues. The CDR3 sequence: CASSEGTGHTDTQYF.

The V gene is TRBV2, the J gene TRBJ2-7; the D call of TRBD1 rests on TCRdb alone, since no DNA is present to check it. This CDR3 comprises 12 residues. Germline V CDR1 and CDR2: SNHLY, FYNNEI. CDR3: CASSTGIYEQYF.

The chain recombines TRBV6-5 with TRBJ1-1. Germline CDR1 and CDR2: MNHEY and SVGAGI. This CDR3 is 13 amino acids long. Here the CDR3 reads CASSRDSNTEAFF.

The rearrangement links TRBV6-4 to TRBJ2-3; TCRdb gives TRBD1 as the D gene, but with no DNA this cannot be confirmed. CDR3 length: 14 amino acids. Per the germline V gene, CDR1 is MRHNA and CDR2 is SNTAGT. The CDR3 here is CASSSDSSTDTQYF.

The V gene is TRBV29-1, the J gene TRBJ1-5; TCRdb indicates TRBD1, and absent DNA this call remains unverified. This CDR3 comprises 16 residues. Germline V gene lookup returns CDR1 SQVTM and CDR2 ANQGSEA. The CDR3 sequence: CSVEGAGGPRGQPQHF.

This rearrangement joins TRBV3-1 to TRBJ1-1; there is no DNA to check the TCRdb D call of TRBD1. The CDR3 loop spans 15 amino acids. Germline assignment: CDR1 LGHDT and CDR2 YNNKEL (reference sequence). The CDR3 loop reads CASSPPGRQDTEAFF. Supplemented by reference TRBV3-1 and TRBJ1-1, the full variable domain reads DTAVSQTPKYLVTQMGNDKSIKCEQNLGHDTMYWYKQDSKKFLKIMFSYNNKELIINETVPNRFSPKSPDKAHLNLHINSLELGDSAVYFCASSPPGRQDTEAFFGQGTRLTVV.

CDR3: CASSTRGYGQGPKGEQYF. This rearrangement joins TRBV27 to TRBJ2-7; checking the TCRdb D call of TRBD1 is not possible without DNA. This CDR3 is built from 18 residues. Looked up from germline, CDR1 is MNHEY and CDR2 is SMNVEV (reference sequence).

V and J are TRBV20-1 and TRBJ2-7; TCRdb outputs TRBD2, but without DNA this stays unchecked. CDR1 is DFQATT and CDR2 is SNEGSKA in the germline V gene (reference sequence). The CDR3 has 14 amino acids. The CDR3 reads CSAALAGDYYEQYF.